Included here is one T cell receptor beta chain sequence, with context. The antigen is undetermined. The data are from a study of OX40 agonist ivuxolimab in advanced cancers. Looking at the study overall: Six ivuxolimab dose levels, 0.01 to 10 mg/kg, were given intravenously every 2 weeks. Eligibility admitted prior anti-PD-1, anti-PD-L1 or anti-CTLA-4 therapy; 40% to 50% had some.

The study's findings and limits: Clonal expansion in partial responders at 0.1-3.0 mg/kg ranked among the lowest. In CD8+ T cells, expanded clones were on average more numerous than in CD4+.

TCRdb's copy holds only in-frame clones and misses some; the assay was immunoSEQ multiplex PCR. The table has around 48,000 clones, more than 80% seen once. The material sequenced was CD4+ or CD8+ T cells sorted from blood, taken in a trial of the OX40 agonist ivuxolimab. The TCR originated in an adult with an advanced solid tumor such as melanoma, head and neck, liver or kidney cancer.

The CDR3 nucleotides are TGTGCCAGCAGCAAGGGACCTAATAAGAACACTGAAGCTTTCTTT. Residues: CASSKGPNKNTEAFF. V and J are TRBV7-2 and TRBJ1-1, with a tentative D call TRBD1 (5 bases). V gave up 5 bases and J gave up 1 base, with 14 bases separating them. The CDR3 length is 15 residues. From germline, CDR1 is SGHTA and CDR2 FQGNSA.